This TCR beta chain appears in the sequencing data of a study of yellow fever vaccine responses in identical twins. Whole-study findings and limits: A vaccine T cell response that seemed partly convergent and partly personalized was reported in twins.

Trimming removed 3 bases from V and 6 bases from J; junction bases left unmatched: 7. The CDR3 length is 15 residues. The V gene's germline CDR1 is MGHDK and CDR2 SYGVNS. Regarding this clonotype: The antigen is unknown.

A single record per CDR3 protein comes from TCRdb applying MiXCR to the RT-PCR reads. The data show roughly 1,700 distinct CDR3 sequences, around nine tenths seen once. The origin of this receptor is a woman aged 18 to 35 who received the yellow fever vaccine. The sequenced sample was T cells from blood (PBMCs), unsorted or a sorted subset (not recorded which), obtained before or after yellow fever vaccination (not recorded which). This chain connects TRBV25-1 to TRBJ2-2; the match to TRBD1 covers 7 bases. Written as DNA, the CDR3 is TGTGCCAGCAGTGATTCACAAGGGGGCCCCGGGGAGCTGTTTTTT. Translated: CASSDSQGGPGELFF.